Listed below are T cell receptor beta chains from one sample, sequenced in a study of blood T cell repertoires in COVID-19. Sequenced by immunoSEQ multiplex PCR; TCRdb stores in-frame clones only, minus some. This table holds about 46,000 clones, 80% to 90% found once. What was sequenced was peripheral blood. The receptors stem from a woman at least 80 years old with acute or convalescent COVID-19. CDR3s include the opening cysteine and the closing phenylalanine or tryptophan. D genes are given only for firm matches. A clone size is listed for some rows: how often the clone was seen (once, few, many), or a class if it is expanded.

.,.,TRBJ2-5,TRBV7-2,CASSLYRAEETQYF,TGTGCCAGCAGCTTATATCGAGCGGAAGAGACCCAGTACTTC
TRBD2,.,TRBJ2-7,TRBV13,CASSLRGGEQYF,TGTGCCAGCAGCTTGCGGGGGGGCGAGCAGTACTTC
TRBD2,.,TRBJ2-5,TRBV4-2,CASSHEEIAGAVETQYF,TGTGCCAGCAGCCACGAGGAGATAGCGGGGGCCGTGGAGACCCAGTACTTC
TRBD1,.,TRBJ1-6,TRBV18,CASSPRQGTYNSPLHF,TGTGCCAGCTCACCTAGACAGGGGACCTATAATTCACCCCTCCACTTT
.,.,TRBJ2-6,TRBV5-4,CASSLDRGPSGANVLTF,TGTGCCAGCAGCTTGGATCGGGGTCCCTCTGGGGCCAACGTCCTGACTTTC
.,few,TRBJ1-3,TRBV24-1,CATSDPTGHSGNTIYF,TGTGCCACCAGTGATCCGACAGGCCACTCTGGAAACACCATATATTTT
.,.,TRBJ1-6,TRBV5-1,CASSAEPSGGNSPLHF,TGCGCCAGCAGCGCCGAACCCTCGGGGGGCAATTCACCCCTCCACTTT
TRBD2,.,TRBJ2-4,TRBV3-1/TRBV3-2,CASSQGLAGGGPAF,TGTGCCAGCAGCCAAGGTCTAGCGGGGGGTGGCCCGGCATTC
TRBD2,.,TRBJ2-1,TRBV12-3/TRBV12-4,CASRTSGNEQFF,TGTGCCAGCAGGACTAGCGGAAATGAGCAGTTCTTC
.,.,TRBJ1-6,TRBV28,CASRLETDASPLHF,TGTGCCAGCAGACTTGAGACAGATGCTTCACCCCTCCACTTT